The 21 T cell receptor beta chains below all came from one sample that was sequenced in a study of CD8 T cells in ankylosing spondylitis. TCRdb re-called the 5' RACE reads through MiXCR, storing one row per CDR3 protein. In the table there are under 250,000 distinct CDR3 sequences, about 11% of which are singletons. The sequenced material came from blood, either unsorted or a sorted T cell fraction (not recorded which). Every receptor here comes from a male donor with ankylosing spondylitis or in good health (not recorded which).

This clonotype was detected a few times. The gene calls are TRBV2 and TRBJ2-7, with 7 bases that match TRBD1. Germline V gives CDR1 SNHLY, CDR2 FYNNEI. V was pared by 6 bases and J by 6 bases, with 20 bases of the junction left unmatched. The CDR3 length is 17 residues. The CDR3 sequence: CASRPGQDHYRRSEQYF. The DNA of the CDR3 is TGTGCCAGCAGACCCGGACAGGACCACTACCGTCGTAGCGAGCAGTACTTC.

At least ten counts were recorded for this clonotype. V usage is TRBV12-3 or TRBV12-4 and J usage is TRBJ2-2; 9 nucleotides match TRBD1. Trimming took 6 bases from V and 5 from J; bases not matched to a gene: 4. The CDR3 sequence is 14 residues long. CDR3 protein: CASSRDRATGELFF. The CDR3 DNA sequence: TGTGCCAGCAGCCGGGACAGGGCAACCGGGGAGCTGTTTTTT.

This clonotype was seen only a few times. The chain links TRBV4-1 to TRBJ2-1; possibly TRBD1 or TRBD2 for D (6 bases each). Germline V gives CDR1 MGHRA, CDR2 YSYEKL. This CDR3 has 12 amino acids. The V gene lost 8 bases and the J gene lost 10 bases, with 15 bases spanning the gap. The CDR3 sequence: CASWGAVGEQFF. The CDR3 region has the DNA TGCGCCAGCTGGGGGGCCGTCGGGGAGCAGTTCTTC.

This clonotype was recorded a few times. The gene calls are TRBV6-1 and TRBJ2-3; a possible D gene is TRBD2 (6 bases). Deletions cut 5 bases from V and 3 bases from J, with 18 bases between. The CDR3 is 16 amino acids. Germline lookup yields CDR1 MNHNS and CDR2 SASEGT. CDR3 sequence reads: CASSTRDPTYTDTQYF. The CDR3 DNA reads as TGTGCCAGCAGTACGCGGGACCCCACCTATACAGATACGCAGTATTTT.

This clonotype came up many times. This chain joins TRBV12-3 or TRBV12-4 and TRBJ2-1; D might be TRBD2 (6 bases). Trimming took off 3 bases at V and 2 bases at J, with 17 bases between the two ends. The CDR3 has 17 residues. The CDR3 here is CASSLSWGGTAYNEQFF. The CDR3 bases are TGTGCCAGCAGTTTGTCATGGGGCGGGACCGCCTACAATGAGCAGTTCTTC.

This clonotype was seen a few times. The V call is TRBV12-3 or TRBV12-4, the J call TRBJ1-6, with 8 bases matching TRBD1. Trimming removed 3 bases from V and 9 bases from J; junction bases left unmatched: 7. CDR3 length: 15 amino acids. The CDR3 is CASSFQGAVISPLHF. DNA for the CDR3: TGTGCCAGCAGTTTCCAGGGGGCTGTTATTTCACCCCTCCACTTT.

The chain employs TRBV18 and TRBJ1-2, with a weak D call TRBD1 (6 bases). Germline values: CDR1 KGHSH, CDR2 LQKENI. V lost 1 base to trimming and J lost 4 bases, with 19 bases between them. CDR3 size: 17 residues. CDR3 loop: CASSPLADSRLVYGYTF. The CDR3 DNA sequence: TGTGCCAGCTCACCACTGGCGGACAGCCGTCTTGTCTATGGCTACACCTTC.

This clonotype showed up many times. V and J are TRBV5-1 and TRBJ2-3; unclear D gene. This CDR3 has 16 residues. Trimming cost V 4 bases and J 2 bases, with 17 bases left between them. The germline V gene encodes CDR1 SGHRS and CDR2 YFSETQ. The DNA for the CDR3 is TGCGCCAGCAGCGAACTTGGGTATACATACACAGATACGCAGTATTTT. Protein product: CASSELGYTYTDTQYF.

V and J are TRBV12-3 or TRBV12-4 and TRBJ2-1; D remains unclear. There are 15 residues in the CDR3. Trimming removed 6 bases from V and 5 bases from J, with 17 bases in between. CDR3 sequence (DNA): TGTGCCAGCAGCAACCAGGACCAATGGAACAATGAGCAGTTCTTC. This gives the protein CASSNQDQWNNEQFF.

This clonotype came up many times. The rearrangement links TRBV5-4 to TRBJ2-1; TRBD2 agrees at 8 bases. The CDR3 runs to 16 residues. The V gene's germline CDR1 is SGHNT and CDR2 YYREEE (reference sequence). V was pared by 2 bases and J by 4 bases, with 8 bases of the junction left unmatched. The CDR3 is CASSFPMTSAYNEQFF. CDR3 bases: TGTGCCAGCAGCTTCCCTATGACTAGCGCGTACAATGAGCAGTTCTTC.

There are many counts of this clonotype. The chain uses TRBV4-2 and TRBJ1-1; D gene ambiguous. Germline V gene lookup returns CDR1 LGHNA and CDR2 YNFKEQ. The CDR3 is made up of 15 amino acids. With 0 bases removed from V and 1 base from J, the gap between germline ends came to 9 bases. CDR3 region: CASSQEARTNTEAFF. The CDR3 DNA sequence: TGTGCCAGCAGCCAAGAGGCCAGGACGAACACTGAAGCTTTCTTT.

Written as DNA, the CDR3 is TGTGCCAGCAGCTTGTCGCCGACAAACTCTGGAAACACCATATATTTT. Protein product: CASSLSPTNSGNTIYF. This chain links TRBV7-2 with TRBJ1-3; no definite D call. Germline loops: CDR1 SGHTA, CDR2 FQGNSA. Deletions cut 3 bases from V and 0 bases from J, with 12 bases between. The CDR3 contains 16 residues.

The chain employs TRBV10-3 and TRBJ1-2; no definite D call. V was cut by 3 bases and J by 4 bases, with 6 bases left in between. Germline V lookup: CDR1 ENHRY, CDR2 SYGVKD. This CDR3 contains 12 residues. This CDR3 reads CAISEGRYGYTF. In DNA form, the CDR3 reads TGTGCCATCAGTGAAGGGCGCTATGGCTACACCTTC.

This clonotype was found a few times. The chain uses TRBV28 and TRBJ2-4; 8 bases match TRBD1. This CDR3 contains 14 residues. V shed 7 bases and J 6 bases; nucleotides not matched to a gene: 8. CDR1 is MDHEN, CDR2 SYDVKM, per germline. The CDR3 DNA sequence: TGTGCCAGCACCAATGGCAGGGGGCGAAACATTCAGTACTTC. Translation gives CASTNGRGRNIQYF.

This clonotype came up many times. V is TRBV20-1 and J is TRBJ1-5, with D uncertain. Trimming cost V 2 bases and J 7 bases, with 12 bases left between them. Germline V gene lookup returns CDR1 DFQATT and CDR2 SNEGSKA (reference sequence). CDR3 size: 13 residues. CDR3 sequence: CSARSTIRQPQHF. CDR3 nucleotides: TGCAGTGCTAGATCGACGATCAGGCAGCCCCAGCATTTT.

The CDR3 spells CASSLGAPLYEQYF. CDR3 nucleotides: TGTGCCAGCAGCTTAGGGGCACCTCTCTACGAGCAGTACTTC. The chain combines TRBV11-2 with TRBJ2-7; D uncertain. This CDR3 is built from 14 residues. V was clipped by 1 base and J by 3 bases, with 10 bases between them. Germline V gene lookup returns CDR1 SGHAT and CDR2 FQNNGV.

In its sample, this clonotype was seen a few times. The chain carries TRBV5-1 and TRBJ1-2; the D gene is possibly TRBD1 (6 bases). Germline V gives CDR1 SGHRS, CDR2 YFSETQ. This CDR3 contains 14 residues. Trimming removed 5 bases at V and 4 bases at J, with 15 bases between. CDR3: CASRPADRPYGYTF. For the CDR3, the DNA is TGCGCCAGCAGACCTGCGGACAGACCCTATGGCTACACCTTC.

This clonotype was counted at least ten times. The rearrangement uses TRBV3-1 and TRBJ2-1, with TRBD2 identical over 12 bases. The CDR3 is made up of 15 amino acids. Germline V lookup: CDR1 LGHDT, CDR2 YNNKEL (reference sequence). V gave up 0 bases and J gave up 8 bases; unmatched junction bases: 2. The CDR3 sequence: CASSQELAGGHEQFF. In DNA, the CDR3 is TGTGCCAGCAGCCAAGAACTAGCGGGGGGACATGAGCAGTTCTTC.

This chain joins TRBV7-9 and TRBJ2-1; D uncertain. V shed 1 base and J shed 10 bases, with 11 bases lying between them. In germline, CDR1 is SEHNR, CDR2 FQNEAQ (reference sequence). The CDR3 consists of 13 residues. The CDR3, as DNA: TGTGCCAGCAGCTTAGTTCGGTCAAGAGAGCAGTTCTTC. Encoded protein: CASSLVRSREQFF.

The sample holds a few counts of this clonotype. The rearrangement uses TRBV5-1 and TRBJ1-2; perhaps TRBD1 as D (6 bases). V lost 4 bases to trimming and J lost 3 bases, with 16 bases between them. CDR1 and CDR2 (germline): SGHRS, YFSETQ. The CDR3 sequence is 15 residues long. The CDR3 loop reads CASSPAQGWYYGYTF. The DNA of the CDR3 is TGCGCCAGCAGCCCCGCACAGGGTTGGTACTATGGCTACACCTTC.

The chain is built from TRBV7-2 and TRBJ2-5; 7 bases fit TRBD2. The V segment lost 2 bases and the J segment 4 bases; nucleotides outside the gene matches: 4. The V gene's germline CDR1 is SGHTA and CDR2 FQGNSA. The CDR3 sequence is 14 residues long. As DNA, the CDR3 is TGTGCCAGCAGCTTACGCGGGGGTCTAGAGACCCAGTACTTC. It yields the protein CASSLRGGLETQYF.